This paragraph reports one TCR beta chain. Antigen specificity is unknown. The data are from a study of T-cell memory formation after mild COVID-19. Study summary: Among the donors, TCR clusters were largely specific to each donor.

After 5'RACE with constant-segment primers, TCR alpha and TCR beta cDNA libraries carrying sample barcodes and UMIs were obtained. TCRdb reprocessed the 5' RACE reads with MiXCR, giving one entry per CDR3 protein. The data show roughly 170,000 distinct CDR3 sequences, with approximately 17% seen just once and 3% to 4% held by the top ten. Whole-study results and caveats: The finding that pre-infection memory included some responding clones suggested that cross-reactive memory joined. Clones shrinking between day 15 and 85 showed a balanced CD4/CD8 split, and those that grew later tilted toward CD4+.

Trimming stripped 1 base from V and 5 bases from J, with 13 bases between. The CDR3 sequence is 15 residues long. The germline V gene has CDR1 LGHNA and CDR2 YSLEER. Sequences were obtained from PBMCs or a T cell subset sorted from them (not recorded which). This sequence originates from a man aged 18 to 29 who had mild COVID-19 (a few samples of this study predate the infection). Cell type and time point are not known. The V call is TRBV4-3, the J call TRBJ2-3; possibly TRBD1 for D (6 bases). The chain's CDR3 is CASSQAQPGVDTQYF. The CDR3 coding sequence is TGCGCCAGCAGCCAAGCACAGCCAGGGGTAGATACGCAGTATTTT.